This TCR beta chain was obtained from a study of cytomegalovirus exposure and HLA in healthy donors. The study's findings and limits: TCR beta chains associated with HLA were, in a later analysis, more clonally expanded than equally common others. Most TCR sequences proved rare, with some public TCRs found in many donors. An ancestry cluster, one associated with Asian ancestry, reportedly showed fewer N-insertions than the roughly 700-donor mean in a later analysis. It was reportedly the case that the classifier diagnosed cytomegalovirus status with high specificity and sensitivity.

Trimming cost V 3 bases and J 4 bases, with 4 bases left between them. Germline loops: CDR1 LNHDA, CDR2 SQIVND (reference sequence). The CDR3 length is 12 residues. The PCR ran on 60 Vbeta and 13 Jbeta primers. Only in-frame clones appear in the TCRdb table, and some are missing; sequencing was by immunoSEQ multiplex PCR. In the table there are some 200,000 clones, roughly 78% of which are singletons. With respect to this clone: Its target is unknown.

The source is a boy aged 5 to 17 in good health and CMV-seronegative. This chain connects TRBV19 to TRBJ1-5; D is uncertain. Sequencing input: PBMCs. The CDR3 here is CASSMRNQPQHF. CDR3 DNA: TGTGCCAGTAGTATGAGGAATCAGCCCCAGCATTTT. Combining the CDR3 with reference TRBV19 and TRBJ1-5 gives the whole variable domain DGGITQSPKYLFRKEGQNVTLSCEQNLNHDAMYWYRQDPGQGLRLIYYSQIVNDFQKGDIAEGYSVSREKKESFPLTVTSAQKNPTAFYLCASSMRNQPQHFGDGTRLSIL.